The clone carrying this TCR beta chain was seen at least ten times. Antigen: not known. This sample is drawn from a study of blood T cells in healthy people across ages. Overall study results and limits: Naive CD4+ cells and diversity were both higher in long-lived donors than in aged donors. The authors considered diversity estimates from one million T cells to be underestimates.

The V segment lost 0 bases and the J segment 2 bases; nucleotides outside the gene matches: 2. The CDR3 runs to 15 residues. CDR1 is SGHVS and CDR2 is FQNEAQ in the germline V gene. Primers used in a second PCR of roughly 6 to 11 cycles were a sample-barcoded 5' primer and a J-beta primer mix. Template switching added a 12-random-nucleotide identifier to every cDNA molecule. All samples gave at least 2.5 million CDR3-containing paired-end reads. TCRdb ran MiXCR on the 5' RACE reads and lists one entry per CDR3 protein. The data contain about 1.5 million distinct CDR3 sequences, less than 45% of them singletons.

This TCR was sampled from a woman younger than 30 in good health. Input material: blood. The genes are TRBV7-8 and TRBJ1-1; TRBD1 aligns across 8 bases. The CDR3, as DNA: TGTGCCAGCAGCTTAGCGACAGGGGCAAACACTGAAGCTTTCTTT. It specifies CASSLATGANTEAFF. The whole variable domain, remainder taken from reference TRBV7-8 and TRBJ1-1, is GAGVSQSPRYKVAKRGQDVALRCDPISGHVSLFWYQQALGQGPEFLTYFQNEAQLDKSGLPSDRFFAERPEGSVSTLKIQRTQQEDSAVYLCASSLATGANTEAFFGQGTRLTVV.